This entry features one T cell receptor beta chain sequence. The data are from a study of breast tumors, draining lymph nodes, adjacent tissues. Germline V CDR1 and CDR2: SGHVS, FNYEAQ. The V and J ends lost 1 base and 6 bases respectively, with 11 bases between them. This CDR3 is 14 amino acids long. TCRdb used MiXCR to reprocess the multiplex PCR reads, holding one entry per CDR3 protein. Of nearly 110,000 distinct CDR3 sequences in the sample, 30% were seen once. The lymph nodes were axillary draining lymph nodes from breast cancer patients. This clonotype was obtained from a female donor with breast cancer. Some clones in this sample may be carry-over from other donors' samples. The rearrangement joins TRBV7-6 to TRBJ2-3, with a weak D call TRBD2 (7 bases). The sequencing input was axillary lymph node tissue. CDR3 DNA: TGTGCCAGCAGCTTAGGAGGGGGGGGGGATACGCAGTATTTT. Its protein product is CASSLGGGGDTQYF.